This TCR beta chain was recovered during a study of cytomegalovirus exposure and HLA in healthy donors. The study, taken as a whole, reports: Within a later analysis, the majority of CMV-associated TCR beta chains appeared HLA-restricted. An analysis done earlier found most TCR beta V segments productive about 87% or about 30% of the time. It was likely that a cluster of highly shared sequence variants was a sequencing artifact.

Regarding this clone: Its antigen is as yet unknown.

Both 60 Vbeta primers and 13 Jbeta primers went into the PCR. Sequencing was performed with immunoSEQ multiplex PCR; in TCRdb, only in-frame clones are kept and a portion is missing. The sample lists 100,000 to 120,000 clones, more than 60% occurring once. V was clipped by 7 bases and J by 5 bases, with 17 bases between them. Per germline, CDR1 SNHLY and CDR2 FYNNEI. The CDR3 loop spans 14 amino acids. This chain connects TRBV2 to TRBJ2-5, with D tentatively TRBD2 (7 bases). The sequence was obtained from a man younger than 40 in good health and CMV-seropositive. Sequencing was performed on PBMCs. In DNA form, the CDR3 reads TGTGCCAGCACGGAGGGGGGGGGCCTGGAGACCCAGTACTTC. Translation: CASTEGGGLETQYF.